What follows describes a single TCR beta chain. The specificity of this receptor is unknown. Base qualities are missing; no much larger clone stands one base away. Patients with autoimmune disease history or receiving systemic immunosuppression were excluded from the trial. In every dose cohort, peripheral blood was drawn for TCR sequencing at baseline, cycle 4 day 1, and cycle 7 day 1. The samples were taken from a phase I, first-in-human, multicenter, open-label dose-escalation trial of ivuxolimab. Adults with locally advanced or metastatic melanoma, renal cell, hepatocellular, or head and neck squamous cell carcinoma were enrolled in the trial. Before TCR sequencing, CD4+ T cells and CD8+ T cells from peripheral blood were sorted into separate populations. The germline V gene (reference sequence) yields LNHDA for CDR1 and SQIVND for CDR2. The CDR3 sequence holds 13 residues, the cysteine and phenylalanine included. Just CDR3 DNA is preserved here, 39 bases in frame from base 1. Deletion took 7 bases off V and 5 bases off J, with a span of 12 bases between the germline ends.

Genomic DNA was extracted from sorted cells for sequencing of the TCRbeta CDR3 region. The immunoSEQ Assay was used to sequence the TCRbeta CDR3 regions. In its TCRdb copy, this immuneACCESS table keeps in-frame sequences only and misses some clones. Where compared with another copy, unresolved V genes explain less than half of these, and the others have no known cause. Recorded for this sample are tens of thousands of clones; around 90% of them occurred a single time. The ten largest clones represent 9.5% to 13% of the sample. The entry originates in a study of OX40 agonist ivuxolimab in advanced cancers. With respect to the entire study: The costimulatory receptor OX40 (CD134) was targeted by ivuxolimab, a fully human IgG2 agonistic monoclonal antibody. The paper reports the monotherapy dose-escalation portion (N of about 51 patients) of the phase I ivuxolimab trial. The purpose of peripheral TCRbeta sequencing was to test whether ivuxolimab changed TCR sequence diversity and led to clonal T-cell expansion. Partial responses were achieved by three dose-escalation patients, of whom one had hepatocellular carcinoma and two had cutaneous melanoma. Patients were allowed to have had prior anti-PD-1, anti-PD-L1 or anti-CTLA-4 therapy, and around 40% of the dose-escalation patients had previously received checkpoint inhibitors. Of the roughly 52 patients in dose escalation, about 20 had hepatocellular carcinoma, some 15 had melanoma, 9 had renal cell carcinoma and 9 had head and neck cancer. A male proportion of roughly 80% and a mean age of about 60 years, ranging from 23 to 79, were recorded for the dose-escalation cohort. Intravenous ivuxolimab was administered to patients every 2 weeks at six dose levels: 0.01, 0.1, 0.3, 1.5, 3 and 10 mg/kg. What the authors observed across the whole study: At doses from 0.1 to 3.0 mg/kg, clonal expansion was seen in both CD4+ and CD8+ blood T cells between baseline and week 6. After ivuxolimab, more expanded clones were found on average in CD8+ T cells than in CD4+ T cells. Antigen specificity was not determined for the clonally expanded peripheral T cells. In partial responders in the 0.1-3.0 mg/kg groups, normalized peripheral clonal expansion was found to be among the lowest, especially among CD8+ T cells. Low levels of normalized T-cell clonal expansion were also seen in some patients who did not respond.

The chain is assembled from TRBV19 and TRBJ1-5, and perhaps TRBD1 as D gene, on 5 matching bases. Specimen: CD4+ or CD8+ T cells sorted from blood, collected in a trial of the OX40 agonist ivuxolimab. This sequence was found in an adult with an advanced solid tumor such as melanoma, head and neck, liver or kidney cancer. The base sequence is TGTGCCAGTAAGGACCAGGGCTATCAGCCCCAGCATTTT. Its protein is CASKDQGYQPQHF.